The 28 T cell receptor beta chains below come from one sample, sequenced in a study of blood T cell repertoires in COVID-19. Libraries were prepared by immunoSEQ multiplex PCR; TCRdb keeps only in-frame clonotypes and omits some of them. Of around 380,000 clones listed, roughly four fifths were seen once; the top ten hold under 1.2%. Sequencing was performed on peripheral blood. The origin of the receptors is a human donor with acute or convalescent COVID-19. The donor label of this sample is uncertain.

This clone was found once. The chain recombines TRBV21-1 with TRBJ2-4; the table assigns TRBD2, which was not confirmed against the DNA. TRBV21-1 is a known pseudogene. This CDR3 has 14 amino acids. DNA for the CDR3: TGTGCCAGCAGCAAAGCAGGGCGGAGGGACATTCAGTACTTC. Protein product: CASSKAGRRDIQYF.

The chain employs TRBV18 and TRBJ1-5, with D tentatively TRBD1 (6 bases). The CDR3 extends over 16 amino acids. Trimming left V 6 bases short and J 0 bases short, with 15 bases between. The germline V gene encodes CDR1 KGHSH and CDR2 LQKENI. CDR3 DNA: TGTGCCAGCTCGGGCGGGGGCGCAAATAGCAATCAGCCCCAGCATTTT. This translates into CASSGGGANSNQPQHF.

This clone occurred a few times. J is TRBJ2-3 and V is TRBV7-9; D might be TRBD2 (5 bases). The germline CDR1 and CDR2 sequences are SEHNR and FQNEAQ (reference sequence). V dropped 2 bases and J dropped 4 bases, with 13 bases sitting between them. The CDR3 totals 15 residues. CDR3 nucleotides: TGTGCCAGCAGCTTATCGCTAGCTGCCTCAGATACGCAGTATTTT. Protein sequence: CASSLSLAASDTQYF.

As concerns this clone: A read error may be the cause here, since a much bigger clone is one base away. The chain combines TRBV7-9 with TRBJ2-1; D is unclear. With 7 bases removed from V and 0 bases from J, the gap between germline ends came to 7 bases. Germline assignment: CDR1 SEHNR and CDR2 FQNEAQ (reference sequence). The CDR3 is 13 residues long. The CDR3 is CASISSSYNEQFF. Here the CDR3 DNA reads TGTGCCAGCATCTCTAGCTCCTACAATGAGCAGTTCTTC. Complete variable domain (other parts from reference TRBV7-9 and TRBJ2-1): DTGVSQNPRHKITKRGQNVTFRCDPISEHNRLYWYRQTLGQGPEFLTYFQNEAQLEKSRLLSDRFSAERPKGSFSTLEIQRTEQGDSAMYLCASISSSYNEQFFGPGTRLTVL.

The chain employs TRBV10-3 and TRBJ2-1; 11 bases map to TRBD2. V trimming: 2 bases; J trimming: 8 bases; junction bases outside the gene matches: 8. This CDR3 spans 16 amino acids. CDR1 and CDR2 from the germline V gene are ENHRY and SYGVKD. The CDR3 reads CAISEGGGLAVYEQFF. The CDR3 coding sequence is TGTGCCATCAGTGAGGGGGGGGGACTAGCGGTCTATGAGCAGTTCTTC.

The V call is TRBV5-1, the J call TRBJ1-2; 8 positions agree with TRBD1. The CDR3 covers 15 residues. CDR1 is SGHRS, CDR2 YFSETQ, per germline. V dropped 2 bases and J dropped 2; count of bases not matched to a gene: 5. The CDR3 protein is CASSFRGQANYGYTF. In nucleotides, the CDR3 is TGCGCCAGCAGCTTCCGGGGACAGGCCAACTATGGCTACACCTTC.

The rearrangement uses TRBV19 and TRBJ2-3, with 11 bases identical to TRBD2. The CDR3 extends over 16 amino acids. Germline values: CDR1 LNHDA, CDR2 SQIVND (reference sequence). V lost 6 bases and J lost 3; bases outside the gene matches: 8. CDR3 region: CASRDPGLAATDTQYF. The CDR3 region has the DNA TGTGCCAGTAGGGACCCGGGACTAGCGGCAACAGATACGCAGTATTTT.

Concerning this clone: Other DNA sequences within the sample encode an identical CDR3. The chain is built from TRBV18 and TRBJ1-4, with TRBD1 matching over 9 bases. Germline trimming cut 3 bases from V and 7 bases from J; bases unmatched to any gene: 3. Germline assignment: CDR1 KGHSH and CDR2 LQKENI. There are 14 residues in the CDR3. CDR3 in amino acids: CASSPGQGGEKLFF. In nucleotides, the CDR3 is TGTGCCAGCTCACCGGGACAGGGTGGTGAAAAACTGTTTTTT.

This clone was seen many times. The chain employs TRBV6-6 and TRBJ2-2; 11 nucleotides align to TRBD2. Germline CDR1 reads MNHNY; CDR2 reads SVGAGI (reference sequence). V lost 4 bases and J lost 3; bases outside the gene matches: 4. This CDR3 has 16 residues. The DNA of the CDR3 is TGTGCCAGCAGTTCCCAGGGACTAGCGGACACCGGGGAGCTGTTTTTT. Protein sequence: CASSSQGLADTGELFF.

V usage is TRBV23-1 and J usage is TRBJ1-2; 8 bases fit TRBD1. TRBV23-1 is flagged as an ORF with uncertain function. After removal of 4 bases from V and 6 bases from J, the junction contained 16 bases not matched to a gene. This CDR3 contains 17 residues. The CDR3 reads CASSLGRDRCIFDGYTF. The CDR3, as DNA: TGCGCCAGCAGTCTTGGGCGGGACAGGTGTATCTTTGATGGCTACACCTTC.

The CDR3 spells CAVSGGDTVTRNTIYF. CDR3 nucleotide sequence: TGTGCCGTAAGTGGGGGGGACACTGTGACCAGGAACACCATATATTTT. This sequence joins TRBV19 and TRBJ1-3, with D possibly matching TRBD1 (6 bases). CDR1 and CDR2 from the germline V gene are LNHDA and SQIVND (reference sequence). The CDR3 contains 16 residues. Trimming removed 11 bases at V and 7 bases at J, with 27 bases between.

On this clone: Mismatch with germline at one junction end may stem from a read error. The V call is TRBV18, the J call TRBJ1-1; D gene uncertain. Germline-derived CDR1 and CDR2 are KGHSH and LQKENI. The CDR3 totals 13 residues. The CDR3 sequence is CASSPLMNPEAFF. CDR3 coding DNA: TGTGCCAGCTCACCCCTAATGAACCCTGAAGCTTTCTTT.

The chain uses TRBV7-9 and TRBJ1-1; no clear D. CDR3 length: 16 amino acids. From germline, CDR1 is SEHNR and CDR2 FQNEAQ (reference sequence). The V end lost 5 bases, the J end lost 0 bases, and 16 bases lay between the germline ends. CDR3 bases: TGTGCCAGCAGCCTTGATCCGGGGAAACTGAACACTGAAGCTTTCTTT. This sequence encodes CASSLDPGKLNTEAFF.

This chain joins TRBV6-5 and TRBJ1-1, with 9 nucleotides matching TRBD1. V trimming: 1 base; J trimming: 1 base; junction bases outside the gene matches: 4. CDR3 length: 16 residues. Germline V gene data show CDR1 as MNHEY and CDR2 as SVGAGI. The CDR3 coding sequence is TGTGCCAGCAGTTACTTTGGGACAGGGAGGAACACTGAAGCTTTCTTT. Amino acids: CASSYFGTGRNTEAFF.

The V and J genes are TRBV5-4 and TRBJ1-1, with TRBD1 identical over 10 bases. The junction had 12 bases not matched to a gene; V was cut back by 5 bases and J by 5 bases. The CDR3 is 16 amino acids. Germline assignment: CDR1 SGHNT and CDR2 YYREEE (reference sequence). As DNA, the CDR3 is TGTGCCAGCAGTCTGAGACAGGGGGCGCGGGGGACTGAAGCTTTCTTT. This translates into CASSLRQGARGTEAFF.

The gene calls are TRBV7-2 and TRBJ1-6; D might be TRBD1 (6 bases). Trimming stripped 4 bases from V and 11 bases from J, with 12 bases between. CDR1 is SGHTA, CDR2 FQGNSA, per germline. This CDR3 has 13 residues. The CDR3 here is CASSSGVSTPLHF. The CDR3 nucleotides read TGTGCCAGCAGCTCAGGGGTTTCGACACCCCTCCACTTT.

The genes are TRBV18 and TRBJ1-5, with 8 bases identical to TRBD1. The CDR3 is made up of 13 amino acids. CDR1 and CDR2 (germline): KGHSH, LQKENI. V shed 4 bases and J 9 bases; nucleotides not matched to a gene: 5. This CDR3 is CASSRQGAMPQHF. Written as DNA, the CDR3 is TGTGCCAGCTCACGGCAGGGGGCTATGCCCCAGCATTTT.

On this clone itself: Other DNA variants within this sample encode the same CDR3. The chain couples TRBV7-2 to TRBJ2-7, with 9 bases fitting TRBD1. This CDR3 has 14 amino acids. V shed 5 bases, J shed 2 bases, and the junction held 4 bases outside the gene matches. Germline CDR1 and CDR2: SGHTA and FQGNSA. CDR3 loop: CASSLWDRAYEQYF. The CDR3 coding sequence is TGTGCCAGCAGCCTCTGGGACAGGGCCTACGAGCAGTACTTC. Based on the CDR3 plus reference TRBV7-2 and TRBJ2-7, the full variable domain is GAGVSQSPSNKVTEKGKDVELRCDPISGHTALYWYRQSLGQGLEFLIYFQGNSAPDKSGLPSDRFSAERTGGSVSTLTIQRTQQEDSAVYLCASSLWDRAYEQYFGPGTRLTVT.

The chain joins TRBV29-1 to TRBJ2-7, with D possibly matching TRBD2 (7 bases). Germline lookup yields CDR1 SQVTM and CDR2 ANQGSEA. V was clipped by 7 bases and J by 3 bases, with 16 bases between them. The CDR3 is 13 amino acids. CDR3 sequence: CSARGGGFYEQYF. Here the CDR3 DNA reads TGCAGCGCCCGGGGAGGGGGATTCTACGAGCAGTACTTC.

V gene TRBV29-1 combines with J gene TRBJ2-1; D is uncertain. V was trimmed by 8 bases and J by 9 bases, leaving 11 bases between them. CDR3 length equals 10 residues. Per the germline V gene, CDR1 is SQVTM and CDR2 is ANQGSEA. The CDR3 DNA follows: TGCAGCACTTCTAGTGGTGAGCAGTTCTTC. This encodes CSTSSGEQFF.

Regarding this clone: The same CDR3 can be traced to other DNA sequences in this sample. The chain combines TRBV5-1 with TRBJ2-1; D gene unclear. This CDR3 has 15 amino acids. Germline CDR1 is SGHRS and CDR2 is YFSETQ. V dropped 0 bases and J dropped 0 bases, with 7 bases sitting between them. The CDR3 DNA sequence: TGCGCCAGCAGCTTGGGGGCTGCCTCCTACAATGAGCAGTTCTTC. Protein: CASSLGAASYNEQFF.

This clone was counted a single time. V is TRBV4-1 and J is TRBJ1-5; perhaps TRBD1 as D (5 bases). The CDR3 runs 16 residues. The V end lost 0 bases, the J end lost 2 bases, and 11 bases lay between the germline ends. The germline V gene encodes CDR1 MGHRA and CDR2 YSYEKL. The CDR3: CASSQDRGRGNQPQHF. CDR3 sequence (DNA): TGCGCCAGCAGCCAAGATAGGGGCAGGGGCAATCAGCCCCAGCATTTT.

The genes are TRBV3-1 (or the pseudogene TRBV3-2) and TRBJ1-1; no firm D call. Germline V CDR1 and CDR2: LGHDT, YNNKEL (reference sequence). The CDR3 is 13 residues long. V lost 1 base to trimming and J lost 1 base, with 4 bases between them. CDR3 nucleotide sequence: TGTGCCAGCAGCCAAGCAGGGAACACTGAAGCTTTCTTT. It encodes CASSQAGNTEAFF.

The CDR3 here is CASSKDFFNEQFF. In DNA, the CDR3 is TGTGCCAGTAGTAAGGACTTTTTTAATGAGCAGTTCTTC. The chain links TRBV19 to TRBJ2-1; TRBD2 is a possible D gene (5 bases). This CDR3 comprises 13 residues. V shed 4 bases and J shed 7 bases, with 11 bases lying between them. Germline V gene data show CDR1 as LNHDA and CDR2 as SQIVND (reference sequence).

The chain uses TRBV18 and TRBJ2-7, with D unclear. In germline, CDR1 is KGHSH, CDR2 LQKENI. This CDR3 spans 14 amino acids. V was pared by 3 bases and J by 4 bases, with 13 bases between. This chain's CDR3 is CASSPRPGGYEQYF. CDR3 coding DNA: TGTGCCAGCTCACCCCGGCCCGGCGGTTACGAGCAGTACTTC.

This clone was observed a few times. V and J are TRBV5-1 and TRBJ2-1; possible D gene TRBD2, 5 bases. The CDR3 length is 15 residues. Trimming removed 1 base at V and 10 bases at J, with 18 bases between. CDR1 is SGHRS and CDR2 is YFSETQ in the germline V gene. For the CDR3, the DNA is TGCGCCAGCAGCTTGTACGGGTCCCTTGGCGGGGAGCAGTTCTTC. This translates into CASSLYGSLGGEQFF.

This sequence joins TRBV18 and TRBJ2-1, with D tentatively TRBD1 (5 bases). V was clipped by 3 bases and J by 6 bases, with 12 bases between them. Per germline, CDR1 KGHSH and CDR2 LQKENI. The CDR3 is 14 residues long. In DNA, the CDR3 is TGTGCCAGCTCACCGTCCTGGGGCTTCAATGAGCAGTTCTTC. Its translation is CASSPSWGFNEQFF.

V and J are TRBV28 and TRBJ1-5; 11 nucleotides match TRBD1. Looked up from germline, CDR1 is MDHEN and CDR2 is SYDVKM. The CDR3 spans 18 residues. Trimming cost V 8 bases and J 1 base; bases outside gene matches: 13. The CDR3 protein is CASPISDRGRKSNQPQHF. CDR3 coding DNA: TGTGCCAGCCCTATCTCGGACAGGGGGCGAAAGAGCAATCAGCCCCAGCATTTT.